The table lists the clone carrying this TCR beta chain with a few counts. Its cognate antigen is unknown. Via MiXCR, TCRdb re-called the RT-PCR reads, giving one row per CDR3 protein. In the table there are roughly 780,000 distinct CDR3 sequences, under 20% of which are singletons. This entry is derived from a study of response to subunit inactivated influenza vaccine. Study outcomes and limitations: Authors suggested seasonal influenza vaccinations each recruit few new T cells.

The CDR3 is 12 residues long. The germline V and J ends were trimmed by 1 base and 7 bases, with 6 bases remaining between them. Germline values: CDR1 SEHNR, CDR2 FQNEAQ (reference sequence). Sequences were derived from PBMCs from blood, sampled 5 days after vaccination. This chain connects TRBV7-9 to TRBJ2-3, with D unclear. The TCR was taken from a man aged 45-65 years who received an inactivated influenza vaccine. The CDR3 region is CASSLDGNTQYF. The DNA for the CDR3 is TGTGCCAGCAGCTTAGATGGGAATACGCAGTATTTT.